This TCR beta chain was identified during a study of vaccination and CD4 T cells after COVID-19. On the study more broadly: Overlapping spike peptides of SARS-CoV-2, HCoV-NL63, HCoV-OC43 and HCoV-229E stimulated the cells. Control cultures, each given a CEFX pool, an HIV-1 Nef pool, or no peptide, were included.

This CDR3 spans 16 amino acids. V lost 2 bases, J lost 8 bases, and 21 bases lay in between. This sample's treatment: roughly 10-day PBMC culture with coronavirus spike peptide pools or control peptides (ViraFEST assay). ViraFEST used peptide pools to expand antigen-specific T cells before TCR sequencing. Fresh replacement IL-2 medium substituted for half the medium on days 3 and 7. Notes on this clonotype: The target antigen is unknown.

CD4+ T cells that had been cultured provided DNA sequenced with the Oncomine TCR Beta short-read assay. TCRdb reanalysed the PCR reads using MiXCR and keeps one entry per CDR3 protein. The repertoire holds about 19,000 distinct CDR3 sequences, with about 21% as singletons. The chain uses TRBV12-3 or TRBV12-4 and TRBJ1-2, with a possible D match to TRBD1 (5 bases). The TCR was taken from a human donor with COVID-19. The sequencing input was cultured CD4+ T cells from blood. The CDR3 sequence: CASSLSAKSGARGYTF. The CDR3, as DNA: TGTGCCAGCAGTTTAAGTGCCAAATCTGGGGCGCGAGGCTACACCTTC.